These 11 T cell receptor beta chains share one sample of origin, sequenced in a study of patients and donors after allogeneic stem cell transplantation. From the RT-PCR reads, TCRdb called clonotypes with MiXCR, one entry per CDR3 protein. The repertoire holds tens of thousands of distinct CDR3 sequences, with approximately 49% as singletons. The material sequenced was blood, either unsorted or a sorted T cell fraction (not recorded which). The receptor source for this set is a human donor who was either an allogeneic HSCT recipient or a stem cell or donor lymphocyte infusion donor (not recorded which). It is not recorded whose cells these are; they may come from a transplant donor.

This clonotype has just a few counts. This chain links TRBV9 with TRBJ1-1; 12 bases align to TRBD1. V gave up 3 bases and J gave up 3 bases; unmatched junction bases: 15. The CDR3 has 19 residues. Germline V lookup: CDR1 SGDLS, CDR2 YYNGEE. The CDR3 reads CASSADPGQGAGRDTEAFF. The CDR3 DNA sequence: TGTGCCAGCAGCGCGGACCCGGGACAGGGGGCTGGTAGGGACACTGAAGCTTTCTTT.

J is TRBJ1-5 and V is TRBV28; unclear D gene. With 5 bases removed from V and 1 base from J, the gap between germline ends came to 15 bases. Germline CDR1 reads MDHEN; CDR2 reads SYDVKM. The CDR3 contains 16 residues. The CDR3 bases are TGTGCCAGCAGTGGGAAGAAAGGGAAGAGCAATCAGCCCCAGCATTTT. This gives the protein CASSGKKGKSNQPQHF.

The V and J genes are TRBV5-1 and TRBJ2-7; no firm D call. Trimming cost V 4 bases and J 2 bases, with 10 bases left between them. The CDR3 totals 13 residues. The germline V gene has CDR1 SGHRS and CDR2 YFSETQ. The CDR3 protein is CASSLDGAYEQYF. In nucleotides, the CDR3 is TGCGCCAGCAGCCTGGACGGTGCCTACGAGCAGTACTTC. The full variable domain, in which reference TRBV5-1 and TRBJ2-7 provide the parts outside the CDR3, is KAGVTQTPRYLIKTRGQQVTLSCSPISGHRSVSWYQQTPGQGLQFLFEYFSETQRNKGNFPGRFSGRQFSNSRSEMNVSTLELGDSALYLCASSLDGAYEQYFGPGTRLTVT.

The rearrangement uses TRBV4-3 and TRBJ1-2, with 7 bases that match TRBD1. J was trimmed by 3 bases and V by 1 base; bases with no gene match: 5. The CDR3 sequence is 15 residues long. The germline V gene has CDR1 LGHNA and CDR2 YSLEER. The CDR3 DNA reads as TGCGCCAGCAGCCAAGTTCTAGGGGGCGACTATGGCTACACCTTC. Translated: CASSQVLGGDYGYTF.

The rearrangement joins TRBV4-3 to TRBJ1-3, with D uncertain. V shed 0 bases and J shed 0 bases, with 9 bases lying between them. The CDR3 is 16 residues long. Germline loops: CDR1 LGHNA, CDR2 YSLEER. CDR3 residues: CASSQDQTGSGNTIYF. In DNA, the CDR3 is TGCGCCAGCAGCCAAGATCAAACGGGCTCTGGAAACACCATATATTTT.

DNA of the CDR3: TGCGCCAGCAGCCAATGGTTCCGGACGGAAAATTCACCCCTCCACTTT. Translated: CASSQWFRTENSPLHF. The chain couples TRBV4-3 to TRBJ1-6; D unclear. CDR3 length: 16 amino acids. V was shortened by 2 bases and J by 7 bases, with 15 bases between the two germline ends. From germline, CDR1 is LGHNA and CDR2 YSLEER.

The chain is built from TRBV5-1 and TRBJ1-1, with 12 bases matching TRBD1. V dropped 4 bases and J dropped 4; count of bases not matched to a gene: 2. The CDR3 length is 14 residues. Germline CDR1 is SGHRS and CDR2 is YFSETQ. The CDR3, as DNA: TGCGCCAGCAGCGCGGGACAGGGGGCCACTGAAGCTTTCTTT. Translating it yields CASSAGQGATEAFF.

CDR3 protein: CASGLPPAGEAFF. The DNA of the CDR3 is TGTGCTAGTGGTTTGCCCCCGGCGGGTGAAGCTTTCTTT. V is TRBV12-5 and J is TRBJ1-1, with unresolved D. Germline CDR1 and CDR2: LGHNT and FRNRAP. V was pared by 2 bases and J by 7 bases, with 11 bases between. The CDR3 length is 13 residues.

This clonotype showed up just a few times. The rearrangement links TRBV20-1 to TRBJ1-5; D remains ambiguous. With 4 bases removed from V and 1 base from J, the gap between germline ends came to 14 bases. CDR3 length: 15 residues. Germline CDR1 and CDR2: DFQATT and SNEGSKA (reference sequence). CDR3 amino acids: CSANAPTASNQPQHF. CDR3 coding DNA: TGCAGTGCTAATGCGCCGACGGCGAGCAATCAGCCCCAGCATTTT.

The CDR3: CASTKGGRSSYNEQFF. The CDR3 DNA reads as TGTGCCAGCACGAAGGGCGGGAGGAGCTCCTACAATGAGCAGTTCTTC. The chain couples TRBV12-3 or TRBV12-4 to TRBJ2-1; 8 nucleotides align to TRBD2. CDR3 length: 16 residues. J lost 0 bases, V lost 7 bases, and 8 bases had no gene match.

The chain combines TRBV9 with TRBJ2-5, with D unresolved. The V gene's germline CDR1 is SGDLS and CDR2 YYNGEE. The V gene lost 6 bases and the J gene lost 2 bases, with 14 bases spanning the gap. The CDR3 covers 14 residues. CDR3 sequence: CASNPEGLQETQYF. DNA of the CDR3: TGTGCCAGCAACCCCGAAGGGCTGCAAGAGACCCAGTACTTC.